These T cell receptor beta chains were read from a single sample in a study of blood T cells in healthy people across ages. TCRdb analysed the 5' RACE reads with MiXCR anew, one entry per CDR3 protein. The sample carries around 1.7 million distinct CDR3 sequences, approximately 28% recorded once. The sample consisted of blood. These receptor sequences come from a woman between 25 and 40 years old in good health. Each CDR3 is given with its conserved first and last residue.

V	J	CDR3
TRBV28	TRBJ2-1	CATQYGWDEQFF
TRBV29-1	TRBJ2-7	CSVAGTPNEQYF
TRBV12-3/TRBV12-4	TRBJ2-1	CASSPDRAVEQFF
TRBV7-9	TRBJ1-1	CASSPSITEAFF
TRBV5-1	TRBJ2-1	CASSLDRPETQFF
TRBV4-3	TRBJ1-1	CASSQDMANTEAFF
TRBV12-3/TRBV12-4	TRBJ2-3	CASSPSIGQVLPPDTQYF
TRBV29-1	TRBJ2-1	CSVERPSGRLDAQFF
TRBV5-1	TRBJ2-5	CASSQVISGGSKEAQYF
TRBV9	TRBJ1-2	CASSAGQSYGYTF
TRBV6-2/TRBV6-3	TRBJ2-6	CASGRASGVNVLTF
TRBV28	TRBJ1-5	CASSNTQGDNQPQHF
TRBV7-9	TRBJ2-5	CASSFDRGGDETQYF
TRBV7-9	TRBJ1-5	CASSLGVQPQHF
TRBV30	TRBJ2-3	CAWRLRRRPDTQYF
TRBV29-1	TRBJ2-6	CSVEEKAGGSPGANVLTF
TRBV5-6	TRBJ2-5	CASSRQVLRETQYF
TRBV18	NA	CASSPPAGRETQYF
TRBV29-1	TRBJ1-1	CSVLLKSAFF
TRBV29-1	TRBJ2-5	CSVGYRGIRETQYF